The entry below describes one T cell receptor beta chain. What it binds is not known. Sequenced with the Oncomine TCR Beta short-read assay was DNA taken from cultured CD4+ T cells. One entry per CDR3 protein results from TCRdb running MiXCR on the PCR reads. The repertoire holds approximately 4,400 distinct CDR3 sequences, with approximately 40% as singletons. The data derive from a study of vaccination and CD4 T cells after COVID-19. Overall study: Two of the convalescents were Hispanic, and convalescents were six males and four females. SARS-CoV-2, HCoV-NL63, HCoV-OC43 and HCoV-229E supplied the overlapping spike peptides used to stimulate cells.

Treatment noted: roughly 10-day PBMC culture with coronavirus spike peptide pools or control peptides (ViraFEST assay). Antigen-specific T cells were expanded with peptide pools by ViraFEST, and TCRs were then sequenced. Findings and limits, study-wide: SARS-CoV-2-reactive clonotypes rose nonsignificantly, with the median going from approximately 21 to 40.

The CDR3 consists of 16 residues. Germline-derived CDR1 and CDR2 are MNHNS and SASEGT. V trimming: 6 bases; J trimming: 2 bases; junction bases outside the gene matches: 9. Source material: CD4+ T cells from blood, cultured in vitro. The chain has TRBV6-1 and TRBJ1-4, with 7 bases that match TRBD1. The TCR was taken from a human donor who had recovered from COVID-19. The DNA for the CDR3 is TGTGCCAGCAGAATCGCCCGGGACAGCACTAATGAAAAACTGTTTTTT. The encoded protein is CASRIARDSTNEKLFF.